Described below is a single T cell receptor beta chain sequence and its context. Together with a sample-barcoded 5' primer, a J-beta primer mix was included in a second PCR lasting about 6 to 12 cycles. One entry per CDR3 protein results from TCRdb running MiXCR on the 5' RACE reads. The sample yields around 820,000 distinct CDR3 sequences, 25% seen once. The CDR3 totals 18 residues. After removal of 1 base from V and 4 bases from J, the junction contained 13 bases not matched to a gene. The V gene's germline CDR1 is SGHVS and CDR2 FQNEAQ. This record belongs to a study of blood T cells in healthy people across ages. The sample also formed part of further work on T cells of mothers and their children.

The chain links TRBV7-8 to TRBJ2-3; 8 bases line up with TRBD2. What was sequenced was blood. This sequence originates from a boy under 18 in good health. The CDR3, as DNA: TGTGCCAGCAGCTTAGAAGGTGTACTAGCGGTAATAGCAGATACGCAGTATTTT. It encodes CASSLEGVLAVIADTQYF.